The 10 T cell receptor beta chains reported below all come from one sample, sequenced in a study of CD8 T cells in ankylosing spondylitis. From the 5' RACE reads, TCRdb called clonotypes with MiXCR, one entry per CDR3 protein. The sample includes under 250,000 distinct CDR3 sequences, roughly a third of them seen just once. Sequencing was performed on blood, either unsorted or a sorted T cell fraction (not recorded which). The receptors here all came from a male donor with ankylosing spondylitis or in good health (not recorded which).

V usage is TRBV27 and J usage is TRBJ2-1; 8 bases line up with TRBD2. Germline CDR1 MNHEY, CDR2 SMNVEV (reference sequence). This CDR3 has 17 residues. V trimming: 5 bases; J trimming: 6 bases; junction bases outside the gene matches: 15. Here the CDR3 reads CASSVLFSGVVVNEQFF. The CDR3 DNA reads TGTGCCAGCAGTGTACTGTTTAGCGGGGTGGTAGTCAATGAGCAGTTCTTC.

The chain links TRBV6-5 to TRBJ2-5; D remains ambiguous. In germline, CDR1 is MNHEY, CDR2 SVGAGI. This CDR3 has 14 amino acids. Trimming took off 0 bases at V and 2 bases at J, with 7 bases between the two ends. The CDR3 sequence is CASSYSVRQETQYF. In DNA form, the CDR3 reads TGTGCCAGCAGTTACTCAGTTCGGCAAGAGACCCAGTACTTC.

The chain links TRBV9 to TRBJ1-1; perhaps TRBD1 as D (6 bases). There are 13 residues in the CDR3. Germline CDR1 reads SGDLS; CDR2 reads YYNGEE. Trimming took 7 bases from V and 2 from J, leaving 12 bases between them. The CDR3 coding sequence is TGTGCCAGCGGGGGGGGCGATAACACTGAAGCTTTCTTT. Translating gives CASGGGDNTEAFF.

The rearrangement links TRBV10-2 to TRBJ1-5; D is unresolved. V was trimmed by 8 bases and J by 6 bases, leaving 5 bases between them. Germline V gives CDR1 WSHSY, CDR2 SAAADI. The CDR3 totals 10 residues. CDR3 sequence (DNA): TGCGCCAGCCCTTTTCAGCCCCAGCATTTT. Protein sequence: CASPFQPQHF.

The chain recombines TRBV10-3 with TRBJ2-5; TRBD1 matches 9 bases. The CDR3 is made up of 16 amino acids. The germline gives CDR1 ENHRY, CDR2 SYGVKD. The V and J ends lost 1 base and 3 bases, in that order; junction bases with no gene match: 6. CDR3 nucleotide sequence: TGTGCCATCAGTGAGTTCGGGGACAGGGAAGAAGAGACCCAGTACTTC. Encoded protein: CAISEFGDREEETQYF.

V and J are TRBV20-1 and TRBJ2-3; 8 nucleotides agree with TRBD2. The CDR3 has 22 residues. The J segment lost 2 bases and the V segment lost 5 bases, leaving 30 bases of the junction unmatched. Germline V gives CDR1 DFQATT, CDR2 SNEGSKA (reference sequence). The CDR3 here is CSAAGLTAGQVAGTPLTDTQYF. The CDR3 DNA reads TGCAGTGCTGCGGGTCTCACGGCAGGGCAGGTAGCGGGGACCCCTCTCACAGATACGCAGTATTTT.

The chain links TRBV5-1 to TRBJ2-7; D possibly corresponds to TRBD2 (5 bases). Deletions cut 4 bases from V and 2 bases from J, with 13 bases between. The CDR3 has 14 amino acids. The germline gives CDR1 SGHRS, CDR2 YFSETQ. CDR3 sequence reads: CASSPDGNPYEQYF. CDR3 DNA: TGCGCCAGCAGCCCGGACGGGAACCCCTACGAGCAGTACTTC.

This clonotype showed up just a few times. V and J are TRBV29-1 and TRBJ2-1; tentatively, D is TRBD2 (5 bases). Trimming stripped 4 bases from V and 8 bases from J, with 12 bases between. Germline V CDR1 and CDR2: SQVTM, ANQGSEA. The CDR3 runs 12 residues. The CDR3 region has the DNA TGCAGCGTTGTCGGGGTTGGGTATGAGCAGTTCTTC. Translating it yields CSVVGVGYEQFF.

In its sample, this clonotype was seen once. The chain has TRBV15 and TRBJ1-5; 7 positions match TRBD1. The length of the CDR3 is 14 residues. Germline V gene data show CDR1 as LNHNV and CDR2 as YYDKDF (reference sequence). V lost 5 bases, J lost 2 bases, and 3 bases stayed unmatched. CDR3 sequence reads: CATSGDRGNQPQHF. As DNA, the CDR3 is TGTGCCACCAGCGGCGACAGGGGCAATCAGCCCCAGCATTTT.

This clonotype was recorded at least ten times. The CDR3 DNA sequence: TGCAGCGTCCCGGGGGCGGGTTCCTACGAGCAGTACTTC. Amino acids: CSVPGAGSYEQYF. The gene calls are TRBV29-1 and TRBJ2-7; D is tentatively TRBD1 or TRBD2 (6 bases each). The CDR3 spans 13 residues. The germline V gene has CDR1 SQVTM and CDR2 ANQGSEA. V dropped 6 bases and J dropped 1 base, with 13 bases sitting between them.